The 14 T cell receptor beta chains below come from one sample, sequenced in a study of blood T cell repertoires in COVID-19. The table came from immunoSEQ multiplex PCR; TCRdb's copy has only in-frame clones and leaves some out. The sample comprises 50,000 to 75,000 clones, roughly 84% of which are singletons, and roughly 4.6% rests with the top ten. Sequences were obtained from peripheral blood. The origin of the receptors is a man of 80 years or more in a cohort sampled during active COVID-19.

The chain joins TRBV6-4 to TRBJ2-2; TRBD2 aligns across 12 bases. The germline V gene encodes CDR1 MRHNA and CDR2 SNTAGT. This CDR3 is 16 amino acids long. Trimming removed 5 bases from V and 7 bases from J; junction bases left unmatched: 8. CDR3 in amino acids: CASSLRLAGDGGELFF. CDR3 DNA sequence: TGTGCCAGCAGTTTAAGACTAGCGGGGGACGGCGGGGAGCTGTTTTTT.

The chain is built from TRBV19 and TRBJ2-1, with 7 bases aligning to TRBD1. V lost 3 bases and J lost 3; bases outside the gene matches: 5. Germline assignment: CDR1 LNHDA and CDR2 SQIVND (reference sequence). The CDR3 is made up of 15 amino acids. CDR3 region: CASSIEGARYNEQFF. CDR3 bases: TGTGCCAGTAGTATCGAGGGGGCCCGCTACAATGAGCAGTTCTTC.

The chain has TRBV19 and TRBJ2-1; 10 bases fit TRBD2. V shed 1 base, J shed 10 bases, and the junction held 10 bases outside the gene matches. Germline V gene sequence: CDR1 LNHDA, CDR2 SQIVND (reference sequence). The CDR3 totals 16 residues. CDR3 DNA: TGTGCCAGTAGTATAGGGGGAGCGGGAGGGCCGTGGGAGCAGTTCTTC. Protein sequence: CASSIGGAGGPWEQFF.

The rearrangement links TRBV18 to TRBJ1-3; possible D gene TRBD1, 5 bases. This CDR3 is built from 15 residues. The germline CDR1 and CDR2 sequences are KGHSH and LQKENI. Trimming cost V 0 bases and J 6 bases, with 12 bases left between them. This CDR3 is CASSPPGGSENTIYF. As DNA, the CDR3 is TGTGCCAGCTCACCACCCGGGGGTTCGGAAAACACCATATATTTT.

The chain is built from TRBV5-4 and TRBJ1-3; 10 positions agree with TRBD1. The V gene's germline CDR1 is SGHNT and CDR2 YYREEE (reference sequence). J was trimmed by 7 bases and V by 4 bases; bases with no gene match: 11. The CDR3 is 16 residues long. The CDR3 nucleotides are TGTGCCAGCAGCGCCGGCGGACAGGGGGTAACGAACACCATATATTTT. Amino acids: CASSAGGQGVTNTIYF. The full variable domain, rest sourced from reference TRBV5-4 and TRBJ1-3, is ETGVTQSPTHLIKTRGQQVTLRCSSQSGHNTVSWYQQALGQGPQFIFQYYREEENGRGNFPPRFSGLQFPNYSSELNVNALELDDSALYLCASSAGGQGVTNTIYFGEGSWLTVV.

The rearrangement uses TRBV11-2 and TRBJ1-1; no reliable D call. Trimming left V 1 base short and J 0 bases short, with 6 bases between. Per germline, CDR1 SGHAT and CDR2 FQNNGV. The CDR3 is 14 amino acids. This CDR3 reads CASSLGQLNTEAFF. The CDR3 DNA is TGTGCCAGCAGCTTAGGGCAGTTGAACACTGAAGCTTTCTTT.

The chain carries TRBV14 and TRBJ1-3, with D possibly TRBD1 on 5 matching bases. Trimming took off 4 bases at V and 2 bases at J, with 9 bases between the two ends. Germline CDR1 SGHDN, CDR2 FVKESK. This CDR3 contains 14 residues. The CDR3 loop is CASSPLGPGNTIYF. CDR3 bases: TGTGCCAGCAGCCCCTTGGGGCCTGGAAACACCATATATTTT.

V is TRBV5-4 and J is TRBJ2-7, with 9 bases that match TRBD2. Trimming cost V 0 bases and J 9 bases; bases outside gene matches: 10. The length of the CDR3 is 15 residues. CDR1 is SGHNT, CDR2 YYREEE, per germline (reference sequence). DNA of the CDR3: TGTGCCAGCAGCTTGGTGGTAGCGGGAGAAGTAGGGCAGTACTTC. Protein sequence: CASSLVVAGEVGQYF. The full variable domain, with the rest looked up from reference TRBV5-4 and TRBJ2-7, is ETGVTQSPTHLIKTRGQQVTLRCSSQSGHNTVSWYQQALGQGPQFIFQYYREEENGRGNFPPRFSGLQFPNYSSELNVNALELDDSALYLCASSLVVAGEVGQYFGPGTRLTVT.

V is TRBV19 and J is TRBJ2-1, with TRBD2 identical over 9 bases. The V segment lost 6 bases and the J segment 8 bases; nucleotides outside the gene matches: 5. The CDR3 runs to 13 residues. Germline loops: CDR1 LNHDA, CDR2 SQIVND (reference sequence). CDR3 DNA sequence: TGTGCCAGTAGGACACTAGCGGGCCATGAGCAGTTCTTC. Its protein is CASRTLAGHEQFF.

The CDR3 DNA reads TGTGCCAGCAGGCTAGAGACCGGGGAGCTGTTTTTT. Protein product: CASRLETGELFF. The chain recombines TRBV3-1 (or the pseudogene TRBV3-2) with TRBJ2-2; D is unclear. V was shortened by 6 bases and J by 5 bases, with 7 bases between the two germline ends. The germline V gene has CDR1 LGHDT and CDR2 YNNKEL (reference sequence). The CDR3 is made up of 12 amino acids.

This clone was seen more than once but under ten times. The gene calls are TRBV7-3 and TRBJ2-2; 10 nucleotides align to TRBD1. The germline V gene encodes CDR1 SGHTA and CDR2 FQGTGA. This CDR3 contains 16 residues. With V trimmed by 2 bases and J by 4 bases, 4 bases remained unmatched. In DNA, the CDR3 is TGTGCCAGCAGCTTATTTGGGACAGGGGTCACCGGGGAGCTGTTTTTT. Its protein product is CASSLFGTGVTGELFF.

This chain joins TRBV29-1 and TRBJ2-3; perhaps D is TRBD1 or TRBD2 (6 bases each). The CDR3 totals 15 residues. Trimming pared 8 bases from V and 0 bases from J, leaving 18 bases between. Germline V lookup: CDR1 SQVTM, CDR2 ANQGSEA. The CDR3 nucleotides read TGCAGCACCGGCGGGACACCCAGTAGCACAGATACGCAGTATTTT. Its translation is CSTGGTPSSTDTQYF.

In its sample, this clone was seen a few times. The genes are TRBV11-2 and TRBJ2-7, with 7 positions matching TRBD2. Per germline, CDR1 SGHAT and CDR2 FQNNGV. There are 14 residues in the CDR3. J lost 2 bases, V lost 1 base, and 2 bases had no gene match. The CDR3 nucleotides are TGTGCCAGCAGCTTAGTGCGGGGGACCTACGAGCAGTACTTC. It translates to CASSLVRGTYEQYF. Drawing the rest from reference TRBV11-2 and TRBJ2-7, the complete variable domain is EAGVAQSPRYKIIEKRQSVAFWCNPISGHATLYWYQQILGQGPKLLIQFQNNGVVDDSQLPKDRFSAERLKGVDSTLKIQPAKLEDSAVYLCASSLVRGTYEQYFGPGTRLTVT.

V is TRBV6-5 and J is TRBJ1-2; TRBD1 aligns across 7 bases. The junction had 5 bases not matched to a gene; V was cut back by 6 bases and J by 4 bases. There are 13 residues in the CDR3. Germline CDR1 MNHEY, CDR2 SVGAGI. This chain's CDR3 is CASRLTGSYGYTF. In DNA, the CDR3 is TGTGCCAGCAGATTGACAGGGAGCTATGGCTACACCTTC.